This T cell receptor (beta chain) was sequenced in a study of pediatric ulcerative colitis. Germline loops: CDR1 SNHLY, CDR2 FYNNEI. The CDR3 consists of 17 residues. J lost 8 bases, V lost 5 bases, and 11 bases had no gene match. Assay used: immunoSEQ multiplex PCR; TCRdb lists only in-frame clones, some missing. The sample holds about 40,000 clones, 60% to 85% seen once. The rectum was sampled with one to two pinch biopsies at colonoscopy. The chain recombines TRBV2 with TRBJ2-1; 14 nucleotides align to TRBD2. This clonotype was sampled from a boy aged 5-17 years with severe ulcerative colitis. What was sequenced was gut tissue. The CDR3 nucleotides read TGTGCCAGCAGTTTAGCTCCTCCGGGACTAGCGGGGGATGAGCAGTTCTTC. It is translated as CASSLAPPGLAGDEQFF.